The 8 T cell receptor beta chains below come from one sample, sequenced in a study of shared clonotypes between healthy human individuals. CD45RO-negative cells were positively selected for CCR7, leaving out terminally differentiated effector memory CD45RA+ cells. The protocol was immunoSEQ multiplex PCR, while the TCRdb copy is restricted to in-frame clones and leaves out a portion. The sample yields around 1,900,000 clones, roughly 93% seen once. The sequenced sample was naive CD8+ T cells from PBMCs. Receptors originate from a man between 18 and 29 years old in good health. Some clones in this sample may be carry-over from other donors' samples.

The chain employs TRBV5-1 and TRBJ2-7, with 11 bases lining up with TRBD1. CDR1 and CDR2 from the germline V gene are SGHRS and YFSETQ. V shed 4 bases, J shed 3 bases, and the junction held 6 bases outside the gene matches. This CDR3 comprises 15 residues. CDR3 protein: CASSPGQGAIYEQYF. The CDR3 DNA sequence: TGCGCCAGCAGCCCCGGACAGGGGGCTATCTACGAGCAGTACTTC.

The chain has TRBV18 and TRBJ2-3; 9 bases match TRBD2. V lost 6 bases and J lost 3; bases outside the gene matches: 13. The CDR3 extends over 17 amino acids. CDR1 KGHSH and CDR2 LQKENI come from the germline V gene. CDR3 amino acids: CASSRSPGLAPTDTQYF. In nucleotides, the CDR3 is TGTGCCAGCTCTCGTAGCCCGGGACTAGCACCTACAGATACGCAGTATTTT.

In this sample, this clone turned up once. The chain recombines TRBV6-6 with TRBJ2-5; D unresolved. Per germline, CDR1 MNHNY and CDR2 SVGAGI (reference sequence). The ends were cut back, 0 bases at V and 4 bases at J, with 12 bases in the middle. The CDR3 covers 15 residues. This CDR3 is CASSYSLAELETQYF. CDR3 nucleotide sequence: TGTGCCAGCAGTTACTCTTTAGCCGAGCTAGAGACCCAGTACTTC.

V gene TRBV27 combines with J gene TRBJ1-1; the D is unclear. Trimming took off 4 bases at V and 1 base at J, with 13 bases between the two ends. There are 15 residues in the CDR3. Germline-derived CDR1 and CDR2 are MNHEY and SMNVEV (reference sequence). The CDR3 bases are TGTGCCAGCAGTTCCGGCACTCATGGGAACACTGAAGCTTTCTTT. Translated: CASSSGTHGNTEAFF.

The chain uses TRBV4-2 and TRBJ2-7, with 7 bases lining up with TRBD2. Germline CDR1 reads LGHNA; CDR2 reads YNFKEQ. CDR3 length: 16 amino acids. The ends lost 0 bases at V and 2 bases at J; junction bases unmatched: 7. This CDR3 reads CASSQDDAGVPYEQYF. CDR3 DNA: TGTGCCAGCAGCCAAGACGACGCGGGAGTACCCTACGAGCAGTACTTC.

The CDR3 DNA follows: TGTGCCAGCAGCGTAGGGATACTAGCGGAGCCGAACACCGGGGAGCTGTTTTTT. This gives the protein CASSVGILAEPNTGELFF. The chain uses TRBV9 and TRBJ2-2; 8 positions match TRBD2. The V gene's germline CDR1 is SGDLS and CDR2 YYNGEE. This CDR3 is 18 amino acids long. After removal of 0 bases from V and 0 bases from J, the junction contained 7 bases not matched to a gene.

This chain joins TRBV19 and TRBJ2-5; D perhaps matches TRBD2 (6 bases). In germline, CDR1 is LNHDA, CDR2 SQIVND (reference sequence). With 3 bases removed from V and 1 base from J, the gap between germline ends came to 12 bases. The CDR3 totals 15 residues. The chain's CDR3 is CASSISGDFQETQYF. DNA for the CDR3: TGTGCCAGTAGTATTTCGGGGGACTTCCAAGAGACCCAGTACTTC.

The chain has TRBV2 and TRBJ1-2; tentative D call: TRBD1 (6 bases). The CDR3 sequence is 15 residues long. Trimming took 7 bases from V and 4 from J, leaving 19 bases between them. Looked up from germline, CDR1 is SNHLY and CDR2 is FYNNEI. The chain's CDR3 is CASTARQGHSYGYTF. CDR3 DNA sequence: TGTGCCAGCACCGCCCGGCAGGGGCACTCCTATGGCTACACCTTC.